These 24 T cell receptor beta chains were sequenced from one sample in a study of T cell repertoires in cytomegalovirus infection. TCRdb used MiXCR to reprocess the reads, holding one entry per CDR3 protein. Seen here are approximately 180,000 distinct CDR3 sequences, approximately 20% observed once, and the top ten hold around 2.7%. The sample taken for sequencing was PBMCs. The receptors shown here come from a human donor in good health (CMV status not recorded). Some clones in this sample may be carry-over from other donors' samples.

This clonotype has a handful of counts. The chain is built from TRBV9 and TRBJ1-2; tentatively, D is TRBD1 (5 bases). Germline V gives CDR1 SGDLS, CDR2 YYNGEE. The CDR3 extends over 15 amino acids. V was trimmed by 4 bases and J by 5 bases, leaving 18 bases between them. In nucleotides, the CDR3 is TGTGCCAGCAGCCCCCGACCCCGGGGGGGTTATGGCTACACCTTC. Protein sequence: CASSPRPRGGYGYTF. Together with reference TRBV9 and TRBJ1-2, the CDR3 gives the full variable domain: DSGVTQTPKHLITATGQRVTLRCSPRSGDLSVYWYQQSLDQGLQFLIQYYNGEERAKGNILERFSAQQFPDLHSELNLSSLELGDSALYFCASSPRPRGGYGYTFGSGTRLTVV.

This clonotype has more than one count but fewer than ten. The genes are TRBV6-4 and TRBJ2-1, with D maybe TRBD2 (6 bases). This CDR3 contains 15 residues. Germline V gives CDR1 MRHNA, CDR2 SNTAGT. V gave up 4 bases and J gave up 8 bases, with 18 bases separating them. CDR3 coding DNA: TGTGCCAGCAGTGTGGCCGGGGGAGCAGGCGATGAGCAGTTCTTC. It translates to CASSVAGGAGDEQFF.

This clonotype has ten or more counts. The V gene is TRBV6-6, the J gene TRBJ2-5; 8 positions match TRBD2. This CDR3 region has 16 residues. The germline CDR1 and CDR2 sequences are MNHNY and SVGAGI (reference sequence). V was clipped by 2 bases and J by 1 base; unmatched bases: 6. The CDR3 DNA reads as TGTGCCAGCAGTTACGCGATCGCGGGGGGCCAAGAGACCCAGTACTTC. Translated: CASSYAIAGGQETQYF.

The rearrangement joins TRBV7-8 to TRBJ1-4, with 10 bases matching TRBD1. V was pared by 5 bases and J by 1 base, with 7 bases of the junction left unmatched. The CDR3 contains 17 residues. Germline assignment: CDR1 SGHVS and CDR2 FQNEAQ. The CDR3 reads CASSRRTGGLTNEKLFF. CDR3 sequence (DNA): TGTGCCAGCAGCCGTAGGACAGGGGGTTTAACTAATGAAAAACTGTTTTTT.

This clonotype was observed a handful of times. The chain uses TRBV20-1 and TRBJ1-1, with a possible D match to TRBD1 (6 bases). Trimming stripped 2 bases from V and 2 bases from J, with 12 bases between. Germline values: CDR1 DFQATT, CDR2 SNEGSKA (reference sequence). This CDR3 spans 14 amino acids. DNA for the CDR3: TGCAGTGCTAGAAAACAGGGTTTTAACACTGAAGCTTTCTTT. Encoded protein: CSARKQGFNTEAFF.

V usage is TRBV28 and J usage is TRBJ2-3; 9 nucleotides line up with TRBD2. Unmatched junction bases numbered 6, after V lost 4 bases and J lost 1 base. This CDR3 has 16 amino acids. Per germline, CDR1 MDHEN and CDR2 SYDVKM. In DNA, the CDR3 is TGTGCCAGCAGTTCCCCAGCGGGAGGACGCACAGATACGCAGTATTTT. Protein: CASSSPAGGRTDTQYF.

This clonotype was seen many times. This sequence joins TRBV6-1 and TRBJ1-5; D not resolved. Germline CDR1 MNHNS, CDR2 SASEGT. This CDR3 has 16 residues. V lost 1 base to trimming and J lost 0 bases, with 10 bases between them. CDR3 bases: TGTGCCAGCAGTGAAGGGTCAGGTTATAGCAATCAGCCCCAGCATTTT. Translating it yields CASSEGSGYSNQPQHF.

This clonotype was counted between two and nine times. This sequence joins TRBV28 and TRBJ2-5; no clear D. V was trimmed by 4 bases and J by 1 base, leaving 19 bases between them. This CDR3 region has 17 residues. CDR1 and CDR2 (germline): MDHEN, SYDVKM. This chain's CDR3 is CASSSPERISRQETQYF. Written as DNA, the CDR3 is TGTGCCAGCAGTTCCCCCGAAAGGATTTCCCGCCAAGAGACCCAGTACTTC. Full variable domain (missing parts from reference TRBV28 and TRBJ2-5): DVKVTQSSRYLVKRTGEKVFLECVQDMDHENMFWYRQDPGLGLRLIYFSYDVKMKEKGDIPEGYSVSREKKERFSLILESASTNQTSMYLCASSSPERISRQETQYFGPGTRLLVL.

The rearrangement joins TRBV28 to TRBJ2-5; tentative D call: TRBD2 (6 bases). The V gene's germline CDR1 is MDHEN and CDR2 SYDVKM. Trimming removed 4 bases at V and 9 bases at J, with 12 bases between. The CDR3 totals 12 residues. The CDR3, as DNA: TGTGCCAGCAGTTCGCTCGGGAGTTCCCAGTACTTC. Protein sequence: CASSSLGSSQYF.

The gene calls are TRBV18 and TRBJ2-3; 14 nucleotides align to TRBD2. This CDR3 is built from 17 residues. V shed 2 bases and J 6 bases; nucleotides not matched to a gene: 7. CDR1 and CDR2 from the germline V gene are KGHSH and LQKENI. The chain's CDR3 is CASSPRLAGGQSDTQYF. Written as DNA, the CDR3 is TGTGCCAGCTCACCAAGACTAGCGGGAGGGCAGAGTGATACGCAGTATTTT. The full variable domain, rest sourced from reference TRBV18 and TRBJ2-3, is NAGVMQNPRHLVRRRGQEARLRCSPMKGHSHVYWYRQLPEEGLKFMVYLQKENIIDESGMPKERFSAEFPKEGPSILRIQQVVRGDSAAYFCASSPRLAGGQSDTQYFGPGTRLTVL.

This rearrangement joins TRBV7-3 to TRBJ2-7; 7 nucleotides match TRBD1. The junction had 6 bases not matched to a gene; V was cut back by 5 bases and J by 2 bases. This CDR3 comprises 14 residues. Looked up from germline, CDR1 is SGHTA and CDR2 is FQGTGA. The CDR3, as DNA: TGTGCCAGCAGCGCCTCCGGGACAGCCTACGAGCAGTACTTC. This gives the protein CASSASGTAYEQYF.

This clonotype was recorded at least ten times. DNA of the CDR3: TGTGCCAGCAGCCCGCGGGATGTGAACACTGAAGCTTTCTTT. This codes for CASSPRDVNTEAFF. The V call is TRBV7-8, the J call TRBJ1-1; D uncertain. This CDR3 contains 14 residues. Trimming took off 5 bases at V and 0 bases at J, with 10 bases between the two ends. Germline V gene lookup returns CDR1 SGHVS and CDR2 FQNEAQ.

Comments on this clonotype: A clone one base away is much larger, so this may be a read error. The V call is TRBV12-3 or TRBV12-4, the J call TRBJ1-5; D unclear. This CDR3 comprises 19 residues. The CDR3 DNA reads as TGTACCAGCAGTTCCTCTCAGAGAATTAATGGCCCAAGCAATCAGCCCCAGCATTTT. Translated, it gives CTSSSSQRINGPSNQPQHF.

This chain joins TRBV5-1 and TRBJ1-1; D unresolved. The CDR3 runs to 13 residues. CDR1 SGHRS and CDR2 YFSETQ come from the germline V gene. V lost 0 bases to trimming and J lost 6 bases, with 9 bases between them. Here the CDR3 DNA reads TGCGCCAGCAGCTTGGAGGCGGTGTCTGAAGCTTTCTTT. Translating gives CASSLEAVSEAFF.

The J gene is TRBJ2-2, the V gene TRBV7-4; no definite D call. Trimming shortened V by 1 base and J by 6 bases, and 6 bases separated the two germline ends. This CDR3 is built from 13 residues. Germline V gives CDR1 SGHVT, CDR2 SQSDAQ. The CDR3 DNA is TGTGCCAGCAGCTTAGAAGGGCCCGGGGAGCTGTTTTTT. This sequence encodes CASSLEGPGELFF.

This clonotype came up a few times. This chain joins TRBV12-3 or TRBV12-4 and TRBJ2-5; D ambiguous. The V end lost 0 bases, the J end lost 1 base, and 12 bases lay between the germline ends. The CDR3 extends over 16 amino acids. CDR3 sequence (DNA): TGTGCCAGCAGTTTAGCGCTGAACGGAGTCCAAGAGACCCAGTACTTC. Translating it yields CASSLALNGVQETQYF.

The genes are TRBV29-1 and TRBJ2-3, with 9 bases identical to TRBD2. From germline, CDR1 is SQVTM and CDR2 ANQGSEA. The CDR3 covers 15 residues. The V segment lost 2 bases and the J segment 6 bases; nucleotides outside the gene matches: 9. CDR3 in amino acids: CSVERTSVNGDTQYF. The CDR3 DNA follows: TGCAGCGTTGAAAGGACTAGCGTCAACGGGGATACGCAGTATTTT.

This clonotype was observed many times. The CDR3, as DNA: TGTGCCAGCAGCCAAGATAGCGGGGCCACAGATACGCAGTATTTT. It translates to CASSQDSGATDTQYF. The chain combines TRBV14 with TRBJ2-3, with 8 nucleotides matching TRBD2. V shed 0 bases and J 2 bases; nucleotides not matched to a gene: 1. The CDR3 has 15 amino acids. Germline V gene sequence: CDR1 SGHDN, CDR2 FVKESK.

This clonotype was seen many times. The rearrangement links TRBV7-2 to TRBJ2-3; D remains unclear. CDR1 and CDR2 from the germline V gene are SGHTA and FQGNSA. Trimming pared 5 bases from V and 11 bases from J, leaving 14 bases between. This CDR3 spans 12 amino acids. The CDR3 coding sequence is TGTGCCAGCAGCCCGCTCGGTCAAGGGCAGTATTTT. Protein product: CASSPLGQGQYF. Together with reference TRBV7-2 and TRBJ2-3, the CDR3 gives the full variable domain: GAGVSQSPSNKVTEKGKDVELRCDPISGHTALYWYRQSLGQGLEFLIYFQGNSAPDKSGLPSDRFSAERTGGSVSTLTIQRTQQEDSAVYLCASSPLGQGQYFGPGTRLTVL.

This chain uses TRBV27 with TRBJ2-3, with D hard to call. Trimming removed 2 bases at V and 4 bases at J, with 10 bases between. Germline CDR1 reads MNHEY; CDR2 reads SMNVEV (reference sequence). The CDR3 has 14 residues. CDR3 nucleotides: TGTGCCAGCAGTTTAGATCGTCTCGCAGATACGCAGTATTTT. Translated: CASSLDRLADTQYF.

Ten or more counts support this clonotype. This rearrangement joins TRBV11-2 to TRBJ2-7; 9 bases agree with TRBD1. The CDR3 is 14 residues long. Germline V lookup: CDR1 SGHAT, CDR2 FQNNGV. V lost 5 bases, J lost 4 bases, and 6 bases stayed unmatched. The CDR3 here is CASSRVDRGYEQYF. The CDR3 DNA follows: TGTGCCAGCAGCCGGGTCGACAGGGGGTACGAGCAGTACTTC.

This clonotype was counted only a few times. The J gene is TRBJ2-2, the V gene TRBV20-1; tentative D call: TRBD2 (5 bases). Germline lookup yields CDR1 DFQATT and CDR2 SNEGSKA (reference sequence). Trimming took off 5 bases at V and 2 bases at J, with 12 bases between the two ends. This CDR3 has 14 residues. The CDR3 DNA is TGCAGTGCTCGGCCAGGACTTAACACCGGGGAGCTGTTTTTT. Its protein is CSARPGLNTGELFF.

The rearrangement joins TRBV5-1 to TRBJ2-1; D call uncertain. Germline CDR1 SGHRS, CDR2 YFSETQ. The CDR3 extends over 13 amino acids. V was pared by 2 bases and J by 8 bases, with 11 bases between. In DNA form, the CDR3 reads TGCGCCAGCAGCTTCCCCCGATCAGATGAGCAGTTCTTC. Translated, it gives CASSFPRSDEQFF.

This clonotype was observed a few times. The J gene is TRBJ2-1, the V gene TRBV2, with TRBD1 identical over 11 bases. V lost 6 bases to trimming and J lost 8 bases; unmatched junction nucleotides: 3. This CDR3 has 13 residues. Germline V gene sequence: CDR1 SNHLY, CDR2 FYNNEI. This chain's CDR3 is CASSGTGGDEQFF. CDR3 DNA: TGTGCCAGCAGCGGGACAGGGGGGGATGAGCAGTTCTTC.